This TCR beta chain stems from a study of human T cells and chemical hapten exposure. Original processing notes: With a range of 23,224 to 690,600, the median per sample was about 87,000 TCRs. TCRdb used MiXCR to reprocess the RACE reads, holding one entry per CDR3 protein. The V and J calls come from TCRdb's annotation, not from the publication. The data contain roughly 380,000 distinct CDR3 sequences, about 6.3% of them singletons. Time point reported: patch test 2, 6 weeks after DPC sensitization. The treatment: therapeutic diphenylcyclopropenone sensitization with weekly scalp DPC. Total RNA was isolated from unfractionated whole blood. With 3 bases removed from V and 1 base from J, the gap between germline ends came to 7 bases. CDR3 length equals 13 residues. Germline V lookup: CDR1 MNHEY, CDR2 SMNVEV (reference sequence).

The sample here was whole blood, taken in connection with sensitization to the hapten diphenylcyclopropenone (DPC). The origin of this receptor is a woman younger than 35 with alopecia areata. Some clones in this sample may be carry-over from other donors' samples. V is TRBV27 and J is TRBJ2-7; D not certain. This CDR3 is CASSFLGSYEQYF. The CDR3 coding sequence is TGTGCCAGCAGTTTCCTCGGATCCTACGAGCAGTACTTC.